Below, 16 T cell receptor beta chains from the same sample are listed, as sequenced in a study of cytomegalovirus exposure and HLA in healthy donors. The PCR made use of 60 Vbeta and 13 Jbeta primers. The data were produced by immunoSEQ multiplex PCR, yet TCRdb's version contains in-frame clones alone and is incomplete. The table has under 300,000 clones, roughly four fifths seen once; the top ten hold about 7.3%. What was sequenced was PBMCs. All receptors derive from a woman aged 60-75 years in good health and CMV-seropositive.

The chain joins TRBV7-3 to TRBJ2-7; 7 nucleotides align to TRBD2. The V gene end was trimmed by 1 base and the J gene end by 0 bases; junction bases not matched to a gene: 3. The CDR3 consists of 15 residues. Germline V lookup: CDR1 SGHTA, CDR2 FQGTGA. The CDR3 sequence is CASSLMGGTSYEQYF. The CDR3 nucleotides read TGTGCCAGCAGCTTAATGGGAGGGACCTCCTACGAGCAGTACTTC.

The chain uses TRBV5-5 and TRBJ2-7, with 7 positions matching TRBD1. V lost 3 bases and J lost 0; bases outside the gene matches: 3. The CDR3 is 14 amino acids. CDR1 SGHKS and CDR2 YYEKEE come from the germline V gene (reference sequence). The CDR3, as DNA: TGTGCCAGCAGCTGGGACAGTAGCTCCTACGAGCAGTACTTC. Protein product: CASSWDSSSYEQYF.

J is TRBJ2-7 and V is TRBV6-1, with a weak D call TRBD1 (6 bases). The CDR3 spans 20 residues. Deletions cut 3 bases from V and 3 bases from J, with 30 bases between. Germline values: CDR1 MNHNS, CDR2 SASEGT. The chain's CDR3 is CASSDWAVASLRGGHYEQYF. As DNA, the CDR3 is TGTGCCAGCAGTGATTGGGCGGTAGCCTCCCTGCGAGGGGGACACTACGAGCAGTACTTC.

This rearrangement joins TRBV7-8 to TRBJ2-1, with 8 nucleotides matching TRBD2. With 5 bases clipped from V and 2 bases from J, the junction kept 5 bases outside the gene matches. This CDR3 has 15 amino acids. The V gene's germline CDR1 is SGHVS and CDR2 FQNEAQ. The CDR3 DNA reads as TGTGCCAGCAGCCAAGGCGGGGGGCCCTACAATGAGCAGTTCTTC. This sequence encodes CASSQGGGPYNEQFF.

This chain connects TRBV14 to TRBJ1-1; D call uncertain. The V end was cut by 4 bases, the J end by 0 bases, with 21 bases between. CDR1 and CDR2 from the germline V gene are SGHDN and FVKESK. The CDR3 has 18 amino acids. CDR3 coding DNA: TGTGCCAGCAGCCGCGGATCCCCCCCACGAGGGCTGAACACTGAAGCTTTCTTT. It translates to CASSRGSPPRGLNTEAFF.

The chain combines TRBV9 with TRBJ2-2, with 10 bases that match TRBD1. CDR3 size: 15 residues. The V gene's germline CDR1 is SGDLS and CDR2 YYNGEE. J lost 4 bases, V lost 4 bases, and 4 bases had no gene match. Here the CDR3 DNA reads TGTGCCAGCAGCCTCAGACAGGGGGCCACCGGGGAGCTGTTTTTT. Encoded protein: CASSLRQGATGELFF.

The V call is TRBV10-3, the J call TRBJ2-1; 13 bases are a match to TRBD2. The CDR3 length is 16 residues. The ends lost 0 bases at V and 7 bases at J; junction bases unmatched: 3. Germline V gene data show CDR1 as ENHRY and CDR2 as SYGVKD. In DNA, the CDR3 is TGTGCCATCAGTGAGTCGGCGGGACTAGCGGGGAATGAGCAGTTCTTC. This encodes CAISESAGLAGNEQFF.

Here the CDR3 reads CASSQGLTGNSNQPQHF. Here the CDR3 DNA reads TGCGCCAGCAGCCAAGGTCTGACAGGTAATAGCAATCAGCCCCAGCATTTT. This chain links TRBV4-1 with TRBJ1-5; D perhaps matches TRBD1 (6 bases). Germline CDR1 MGHRA, CDR2 YSYEKL. V gave up 1 base and J gave up 0 bases, with 13 bases separating them. The CDR3 contains 17 residues.

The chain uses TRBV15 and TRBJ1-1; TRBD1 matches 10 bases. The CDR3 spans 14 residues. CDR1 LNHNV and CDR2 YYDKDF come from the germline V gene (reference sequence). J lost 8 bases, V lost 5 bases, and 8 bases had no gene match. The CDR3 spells CATSRDRGRGEAFF. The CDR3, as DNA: TGTGCCACCAGCCGGGACAGGGGAAGGGGGGAAGCTTTCTTT.

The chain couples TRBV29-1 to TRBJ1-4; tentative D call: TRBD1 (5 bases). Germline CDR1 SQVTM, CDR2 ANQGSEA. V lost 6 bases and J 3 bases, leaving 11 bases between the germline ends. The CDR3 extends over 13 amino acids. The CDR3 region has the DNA TGCAGCGTGATTGACAGTTCTAATGAAAAACTGTTTTTT. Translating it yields CSVIDSSNEKLFF.

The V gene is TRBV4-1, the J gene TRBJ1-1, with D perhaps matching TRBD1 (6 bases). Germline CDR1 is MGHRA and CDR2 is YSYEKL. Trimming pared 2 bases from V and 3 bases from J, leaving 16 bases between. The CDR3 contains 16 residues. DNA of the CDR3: TGCGCCAGCAGCCAAACAGGGCGCGGGGGGTACACTGAAGCTTTCTTT. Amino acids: CASSQTGRGGYTEAFF.

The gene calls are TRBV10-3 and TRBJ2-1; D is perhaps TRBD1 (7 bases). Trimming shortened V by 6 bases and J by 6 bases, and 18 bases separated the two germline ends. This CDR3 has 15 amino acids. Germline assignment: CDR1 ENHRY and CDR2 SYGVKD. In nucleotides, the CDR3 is TGTGCCATCAGGCCTACAGGGGCGGGAAGCAATGAGCAGTTCTTC. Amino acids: CAIRPTGAGSNEQFF.

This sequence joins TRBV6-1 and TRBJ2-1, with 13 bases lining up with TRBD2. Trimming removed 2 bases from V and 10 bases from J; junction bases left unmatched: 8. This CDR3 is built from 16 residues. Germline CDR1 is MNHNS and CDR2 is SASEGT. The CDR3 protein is CASSEPGLAGAREQFF. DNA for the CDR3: TGTGCCAGCAGTGAACCCGGACTAGCGGGAGCTAGGGAGCAGTTCTTC.

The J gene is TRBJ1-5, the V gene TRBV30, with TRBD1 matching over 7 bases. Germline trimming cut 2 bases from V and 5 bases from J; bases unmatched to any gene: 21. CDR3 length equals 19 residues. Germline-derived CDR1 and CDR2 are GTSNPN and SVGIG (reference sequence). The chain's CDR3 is CAWSPAGTAHVDGHQPQHF. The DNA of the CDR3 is TGTGCCTGGAGTCCAGCTGGGACAGCGCATGTAGATGGGCATCAGCCCCAGCATTTT.

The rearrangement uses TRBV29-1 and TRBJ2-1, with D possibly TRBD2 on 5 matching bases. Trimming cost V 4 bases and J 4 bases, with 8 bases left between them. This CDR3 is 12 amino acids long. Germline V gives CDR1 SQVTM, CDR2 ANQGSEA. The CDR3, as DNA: TGCAGCGTTGTTCGGGATTACAATGAGCAGTTCTTC. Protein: CSVVRDYNEQFF.

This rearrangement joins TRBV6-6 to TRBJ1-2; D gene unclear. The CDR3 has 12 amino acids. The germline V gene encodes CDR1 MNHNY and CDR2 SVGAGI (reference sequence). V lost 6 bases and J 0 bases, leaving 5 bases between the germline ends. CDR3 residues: CASSGSNYGYTF. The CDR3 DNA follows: TGTGCCAGCAGCGGGTCTAACTATGGCTACACCTTC.